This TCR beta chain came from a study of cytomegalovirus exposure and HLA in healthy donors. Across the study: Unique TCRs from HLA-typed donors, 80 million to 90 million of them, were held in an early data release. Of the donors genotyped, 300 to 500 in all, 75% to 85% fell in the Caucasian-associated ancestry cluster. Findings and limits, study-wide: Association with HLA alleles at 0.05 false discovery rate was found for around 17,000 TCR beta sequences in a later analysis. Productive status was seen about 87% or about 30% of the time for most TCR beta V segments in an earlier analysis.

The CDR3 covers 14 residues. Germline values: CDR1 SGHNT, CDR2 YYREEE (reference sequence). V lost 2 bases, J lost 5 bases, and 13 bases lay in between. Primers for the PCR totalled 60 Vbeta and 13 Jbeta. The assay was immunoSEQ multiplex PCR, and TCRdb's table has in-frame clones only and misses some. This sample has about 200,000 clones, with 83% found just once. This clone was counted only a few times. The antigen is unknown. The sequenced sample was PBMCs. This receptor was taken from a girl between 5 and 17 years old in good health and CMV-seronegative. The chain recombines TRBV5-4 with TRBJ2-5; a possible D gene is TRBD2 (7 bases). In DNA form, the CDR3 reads TGTGCCAGCAGCTTCGGGGGGCGCTGGGAGACCCAGTACTTC. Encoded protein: CASSFGGRWETQYF.